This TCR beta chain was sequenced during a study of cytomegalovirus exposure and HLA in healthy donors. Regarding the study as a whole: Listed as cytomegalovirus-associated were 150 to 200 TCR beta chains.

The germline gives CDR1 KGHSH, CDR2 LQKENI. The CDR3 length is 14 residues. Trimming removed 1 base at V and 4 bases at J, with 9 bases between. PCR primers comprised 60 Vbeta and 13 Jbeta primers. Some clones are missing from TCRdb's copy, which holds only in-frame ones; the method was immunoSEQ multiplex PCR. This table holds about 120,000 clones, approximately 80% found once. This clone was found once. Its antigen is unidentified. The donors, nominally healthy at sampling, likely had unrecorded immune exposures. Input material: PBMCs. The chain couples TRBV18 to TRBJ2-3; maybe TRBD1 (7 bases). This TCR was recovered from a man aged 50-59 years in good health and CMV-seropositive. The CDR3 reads CASSPRRGPDTQYF. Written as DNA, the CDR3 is TGTGCCAGCTCACCACGGAGGGGGCCAGATACGCAGTATTTT.